The sequence of this T cell receptor (beta chain) was determined in a study of cytomegalovirus exposure and HLA in healthy donors. Study-wide points: Cytomegalovirus association was assigned to 150 to 200 TCR beta chains. Later, an analysis found that common viral pathogens appeared to be linked with several of the most significant clusters.

The germline V gene has CDR1 SGHRS and CDR2 YFSETQ. The junction had 9 bases not matched to a gene; V was cut back by 4 bases and J by 4 bases. The CDR3 contains 16 residues. PCR used 60 Vbeta primers and 13 Jbeta primers. Libraries were prepared by immunoSEQ multiplex PCR; TCRdb keeps only in-frame clonotypes and omits some of them. The repertoire has approximately 140,000 clones, about 78% of them found once; the top ten carry 3.5% to 5%. A single count supports this clone. What it recognizes is unknown. This TCR was recovered from a young man in good health and CMV-seronegative. Sequencing was performed on PBMCs. The gene calls are TRBV5-1 and TRBJ2-7, with 12 bases that match TRBD2. The CDR3 spells CASSPYPLAGGYEQYF. CDR3 nucleotide sequence: TGCGCCAGCAGCCCTTACCCCCTAGCGGGGGGGTACGAGCAGTACTTC.